This T cell receptor beta chain was captured in a study of cytomegalovirus exposure and HLA in healthy donors. Study-wide points: Among TCR sequences, most were rare, though some public TCRs appeared in many donors. Associated with cytomegalovirus, according to the listing, were some 150 TCR beta chains. Diagnosis of cytomegalovirus status made by the classifier reportedly showed high specificity and sensitivity.

In germline, CDR1 is MRHNA, CDR2 SNTAGT. CDR3 length: 15 residues. Trimming took off 0 bases at V and 5 bases at J, with 11 bases between the two ends. 60 Vbeta and 13 Jbeta primers were used in PCR. Using immunoSEQ multiplex PCR, the repertoire was profiled, and TCRdb retains in-frame clones only, with some absent. The repertoire holds more than 85,000 clones, 75% seen once, with around 5% in the top ten. Turning to this clone: Its antigen is as yet unknown.

The sample consisted of PBMCs. The rearrangement links TRBV6-4 to TRBJ2-1, with D tentatively TRBD2 (6 bases). This receptor was obtained from a woman younger than 35 in good health and CMV-seropositive. The CDR3 coding sequence is TGTGCCAGCAGTGACTCGGGGGACTCGAACAATGAGCAGTTCTTC. This codes for CASSDSGDSNNEQFF.